A single TCR beta chain is shown here with its context. No antigen is known for it. Base qualities are not recorded, but no much larger clone differs from it by a single base. The data were obtained in a study of cytomegalovirus exposure and HLA in healthy donors (dated by TCRdb to between 2016 and 2019). Concerning the study at large: According to a later analysis, the roughly 120 validation repertoires were produced on the same platform as the 666 repertoires of the first cohort. The study aimed to test whether cataloging public T cell receptors could reveal signatures of past pathogen exposure. A separate validation cohort of about 110 different subjects was used in addition to the 666-subject first cohort. To predict cytomegalovirus infection status, the study brought together high-throughput TCR immunosequencing, statistical association of individual TCRs with disease status, and machine learning.

The donors were included in the validation cohort of 130 or so subjects, a group kept apart from the roughly 680-subject first cohort. Study-wide conclusions, independent of this receptor: A later analysis found that TCRs clustered in the first cohort also tended to co-occur in the 95 to 150 validation repertoires, with just under 95% of cluster scores above 0. The classifier was reported to diagnose cytomegalovirus status with high specificity and sensitivity in both the original cohort and the validation cohort. In the study, some 160 TCR beta chains were listed as associated with cytomegalovirus. Most TCR sequences were seen in very few donors, while some public TCRs were found in many individuals. The validation cohort had no HLA typing available for a later analysis, so co-occurrence within that cohort was assessed over all 120 or so repertoires. A few of the identified cytomegalovirus-associated TCR beta chains were confirmed in vitro to be specific for cytomegalovirus antigens. The authors suggested that the approach could potentially be generalized to other disease states and immunological phenotypes.

Trimming leaves V shorter by 7 bases and J shorter by 5 bases, with the junction holding 13 bases beyond the gene matches. The CDR3 runs 15 amino acids, cysteine and phenylalanine included. Just CDR3 DNA is preserved here, 45 bases in frame from base 1. In the germline V gene, CDR1 corresponds to SQVTM and CDR2 to ANQGSEA. Library creation used the immunoSEQ multiplex PCR assay. In the source study's methods: To diagnose cytomegalovirus status from the catalog of TCR beta chain sequences, a statistical classification framework was built. TCRdb carries this immuneACCESS record with in-frame sequences only. Its versions omit some clonotypes, under half of them owing to an unresolved V gene in the studies checked, with the rest unexplained. For V, J and clone size, that table is used; D and trimming come from the DNA. The sample includes around 200,000 clones, with about 80% observed a single time. The ten largest clones capture about 2.8% of the sample.

The chain is encoded by TRBV29-1 joined to TRBJ2-1, with TRBD2 identical over 8 junction bases. Sample: PBMCs. The TCR originated in a woman younger than 35 in good health and CMV-seropositive. In nucleotide form, the sequence is TGCAGCGCAGTGAAGCGGGTAGCGGGGAACAATGAGCAGTTCTTC. This translates into CSAVKRVAGNNEQFF.